Listed below are T cell receptor beta chains from one sample, sequenced in a study of blood T cell repertoires in COVID-19. Here immunoSEQ multiplex PCR was the method, and the copy in TCRdb shows in-frame clones only, minus some. The sample carries about 74,000 clones, approximately 80% recorded once. Sample: peripheral blood. Every receptor here comes from a human donor in a cohort sampled during active COVID-19. Both conserved end residues are part of each CDR3. Fields, in order: D gene, J gene, clone size, V gene, CDR3 DNA, CDR3 protein. The D gene is left open where the match is weak. Some rows have no size entry. The others give once, few or many, or a class for an expanded clone.

D: .
J: TRBJ2-3
size: .
V: TRBV5-4
DNA: TGTGCCAGCAGCTTGTCTCCCGGAGATACGCAGTATTTT
CDR3: CASSLSPGDTQYF

D: TRBD1
J: TRBJ2-7
size: .
V: TRBV27
DNA: TGTGCCAGCAGTTTCCAGGGACAGCAGCAGTACTTC
CDR3: CASSFQGQQQYF

D: TRBD1
J: TRBJ2-7
size: .
V: TRBV12-5
DNA: TGTGCTAGTGTTTTGTCGGGACAGGGAAACTCCTACGAGCAGTACTTC
CDR3: CASVLSGQGNSYEQYF

D: TRBD1
J: TRBJ1-3
size: .
V: TRBV11-2
DNA: TGTGCCAGCAGCGCAACAGGGGGCTCAGGAAACACCATATATTTT
CDR3: CASSATGGSGNTIYF

D: TRBD2
J: TRBJ2-5
size: once
V: TRBV28
DNA: TGTGCCAGCAGTTTTATCACCGGTAGACCGGGACTAGGATTCCAAGAGACCCAGTACTTC
CDR3: CASSFITGRPGLGFQETQYF

D: .
J: TRBJ1-2
size: .
V: TRBV5-3
DNA: TGTGCCAGAAGCTTGGGCGGTAGGGGGAAATTGGGCTATGGCTACACCTTC
CDR3: CARSLGGRGKLGYGYTF

D: .
J: TRBJ2-1
size: .
V: TRBV10-1
DNA: TGCGCCAGCAGTGAGACTGTGATTTGGGAGGATGAGCAGTTCTTC
CDR3: CASSETVIWEDEQFF

D: TRBD2
J: TRBJ2-1
size: few
V: TRBV3-1/TRBV3-2
DNA: TGTGCCAGCAGCTCGAAAGCCCCCTCTAGCGGGAGGCACTACAATGAGCAGTTCTTC
CDR3: CASSSKAPSSGRHYNEQFF

D: .
J: TRBJ2-7
size: .
V: TRBV28
DNA: TGTGCCAGCAGCTCCTTTACGAGCTCCTACGAGCAGTACTTC
CDR3: CASSSFTSSYEQYF

D: TRBD1
J: TRBJ1-2
size: once
V: TRBV5-1
DNA: TGCGCCAGCAAATCGTGGACAGGGGACGGCTACACCTTC
CDR3: CASKSWTGDGYTF

D: TRBD2
J: TRBJ2-5
size: .
V: TRBV3-1/TRBV3-2
DNA: TGTGCCAGCAGCCAAGGACTAGCGGGGAAGGAGACCCAGTACTTC
CDR3: CASSQGLAGKETQYF

D: TRBD2
J: TRBJ2-2
size: once
V: TRBV28
DNA: TGTGCCAGCAGTTTATGGGCCTCGGCTAGCGGGAGGGTCTCCGGGAACACCGGGGAGCTGTTTTTT
CDR3: CASSLWASASGRVSGNTGELFF

D: .
J: TRBJ1-5
size: few
V: TRBV19
DNA: TGTGCCAGTAGTATGCCTGGGGGAGGAAATCAGCCCCAGCATTTT
CDR3: CASSMPGGGNQPQHF

D: .
J: TRBJ2-1
size: .
V: TRBV28
DNA: TGTGCCAGCAGTTTAAGTTACGGGGGACGGAACCAGTTCTTC
CDR3: CASSLSYGGRNQFF

D: TRBD2
J: TRBJ2-7
size: .
V: TRBV5-1
DNA: TGCGCCAGCAGGGGACTAGCGGGAGTGTCTCCTAGCGAGCAGTACTTC
CDR3: CASRGLAGVSPSEQYF

D: TRBD1
J: TRBJ1-2
size: .
V: TRBV5-1
DNA: TGCGCCAGCAGCTTGGGAGGACAGGAATATGGCTACACCTTC
CDR3: CASSLGGQEYGYTF

D: .
J: TRBJ2-1
size: many
V: TRBV30
DNA: TGTGCCTGGAGTCAAGCCCCCTCTGGTATTGAGCAGTTCTTC
CDR3: CAWSQAPSGIEQFF

D: TRBD1
J: TRBJ1-2
size: once
V: TRBV3-1/TRBV3-2
DNA: TGTGCCAGCAGCCGGGGCCAAGGGACAGTCAGTCGGATACTAGGCTATGGCTACACCTTC
CDR3: CASSRGQGTVSRILGYGYTF

D: TRBD1
J: TRBJ1-4
size: .
V: TRBV7-9
DNA: TGTGCCAGCAACGACAGGGATAATGAAAAACTGTTTTTT
CDR3: CASNDRDNEKLFF

D: TRBD1
J: TRBJ2-3
size: .
V: TRBV10-3
DNA: TGTGCCATTCGACCAAACCCGGGACAGGGATCCACAGATACGCAGTATTTT
CDR3: CAIRPNPGQGSTDTQYF

D: TRBD2
J: TRBJ2-1
size: .
V: TRBV18
DNA: TGTGCCAGCTCAGCTAGGACTAGCGGATTCTACAATGAGCAGTTCTTC
CDR3: CASSARTSGFYNEQFF

D: TRBD1
J: TRBJ2-2
size: few
V: TRBV12-3/TRBV12-4
DNA: TGTGCCAGCAGCAACAGGGGAGCCGGGGAGCTGTTTTTT
CDR3: CASSNRGAGELFF

D: TRBD2
J: TRBJ2-2
size: .
V: TRBV5-1
DNA: TGCGCCAGCAGCAACCCCGGGACTAGCGGACGCTCAACGACCGGGGAGCTGTTTTTT
CDR3: CASSNPGTSGRSTTGELFF

D: TRBD2
J: TRBJ2-5
size: .
V: TRBV5-1
DNA: TGCGCCAGCAGCTTGGCCGGGACTAGAAGAGAGACCCAGTACTTC
CDR3: CASSLAGTRRETQYF

D: .
J: TRBJ1-3
size: few
V: TRBV7-9
DNA: TGTGCCAGCAGCCCTCCGTCTGGAAACACCATATATTTT
CDR3: CASSPPSGNTIYF

D: TRBD2
J: TRBJ2-2
size: .
V: TRBV5-1
DNA: TGCGCCAGCAGTACCGGGACTAGCGTCGCGAACACCGGGGAGCTGTTTTTT
CDR3: CASSTGTSVANTGELFF

D: TRBD1
J: TRBJ1-4
size: .
V: TRBV2
DNA: TGTGCCAGCAGTCCAATAAGGACAGGGGATTCTGAAAAACTGTTTTTT
CDR3: CASSPIRTGDSEKLFF

D: .
J: TRBJ2-7
size: .
V: TRBV7-8
DNA: TGTGCCAGCAGCTTAAATCCAGCGGGTTCCTCCTACGAGCAGTACTTC
CDR3: CASSLNPAGSSYEQYF

D: .
J: TRBJ2-3
size: few
V: TRBV5-1
DNA: TGCGCCAGCAGCTTGGAATTCCCCGGGACAGATACGCAGTATTTT
CDR3: CASSLEFPGTDTQYF

D: .
J: TRBJ1-5
size: .
V: TRBV5-5
DNA: TGTGCCAGCAGCCCAACTAGACTTGTCAATCAGCCCCAGCATTTT
CDR3: CASSPTRLVNQPQHF

D: TRBD2
J: TRBJ2-7
size: .
V: TRBV18
DNA: TGTGCCAGCTCACCCGGGACGGCCCGCGGGACTAGCGGGAAGACCTACGAGCAGTACTTC
CDR3: CASSPGTARGTSGKTYEQYF

D: .
J: TRBJ2-3
size: .
V: TRBV7-2
DNA: TGTGCCAGCAGAGCCGGGACTAGCACAGATACGCAGTATTTT
CDR3: CASRAGTSTDTQYF

D: TRBD1
J: TRBJ1-4
size: few
V: TRBV20-1
DNA: TGCAGCGCGGGACAGAATGAAAAACTGTTTTTT
CDR3: CSAGQNEKLFF

D: .
J: TRBJ2-7
size: few
V: TRBV30
DNA: TGTGCCTGGAGTGTACCCGGTTTCAGGGCTGAGCAGTACTTC
CDR3: CAWSVPGFRAEQYF

D: TRBD2
J: TRBJ2-1
size: .
V: TRBV28
DNA: TGTGCCAGCAGTTTGCCTAGCGGGAGGTCTTCCTACAATGAGCAGTTCTTC
CDR3: CASSLPSGRSSYNEQFF

D: .
J: TRBJ2-3
size: once
V: TRBV5-1
DNA: TGCGCCAGCAGCTCTCTACCGAACACAGATACGCAGTATTTT
CDR3: CASSSLPNTDTQYF

D: .
J: TRBJ1-5
size: many
V: TRBV19
DNA: TGTGCCACCCAACAAGACAACAATCAGCCCCAGCATTTT
CDR3: CATQQDNNQPQHF

D: TRBD1
J: TRBJ1-2
size: .
V: TRBV7-9
DNA: TGTGCCAGCAGCCCGACAGGGACAGGGCGCCGATCCCATGGCTACACCTTC
CDR3: CASSPTGTGRRSHGYTF

D: .
J: TRBJ2-3
size: .
V: TRBV5-4
DNA: TGTGCCAGCAGCTTTTTCTACGCCACCACAGATACGCAGTATTTT
CDR3: CASSFFYATTDTQYF

D: .
J: TRBJ1-2
size: many
V: TRBV4-2
DNA: TGTGCCAGCAGCCCGAACGGGCAGGGAGGGGACTATGGCTACACCTTC
CDR3: CASSPNGQGGDYGYTF

D: TRBD2
J: TRBJ2-7
size: .
V: TRBV12-3/TRBV12-4
DNA: TGTGCAAGCGGGAGGGAGTCCGAGCAGTACTTC
CDR3: CASGRESEQYF

D: .
J: TRBJ1-6
size: .
V: TRBV18
DNA: TGTGCCAGCTCACTGGACAGATATAATTCACCCCTCCACTTT
CDR3: CASSLDRYNSPLHF

D: TRBD1
J: TRBJ1-2
size: .
V: TRBV3-1/TRBV3-2
DNA: TGTGCCAGCAGCCCCGGTTTAGGGACAGTCTATGGCTACACCTTC
CDR3: CASSPGLGTVYGYTF

D: .
J: TRBJ2-7
size: .
V: TRBV5-4
DNA: TGTGCCAGCAGCTTCGACCGAGGACAGACCTACGAGCAGTACTTC
CDR3: CASSFDRGQTYEQYF

D: TRBD2
J: TRBJ2-1
size: .
V: TRBV19
DNA: TGTGCCAGTAGTTTACTAGCGGGACCTTCCTCGAATGAGCAGTTCTTC
CDR3: CASSLLAGPSSNEQFF

D: .
J: TRBJ1-2
size: .
V: TRBV7-9
DNA: TGTGCCAGCAGCTTAATACTAGGCTATGGCTACACCTTC
CDR3: CASSLILGYGYTF

D: TRBD2
J: TRBJ2-7
size: .
V: TRBV7-2
DNA: TGTGCCAGCCGTGCTAGCGGGAGTCGCGAGCAGTACTTC
CDR3: CASRASGSREQYF

D: .
J: TRBJ2-7
size: .
V: TRBV5-1
DNA: TGCGCCAGCAGCTTGGGGGACAAACCCTACGAGCAGTACTTC
CDR3: CASSLGDKPYEQYF

D: TRBD1
J: TRBJ1-1
size: .
V: TRBV5-3
DNA: TGTGCCAGAAGCTTGGGTGCACAGGGGGCCGTTTTTGGGACTGAAGCTTTCTTT
CDR3: CARSLGAQGAVFGTEAFF

D: .
J: TRBJ1-6
size: .
V: TRBV30
DNA: TGTGCCTGGACCTGGGGCGGTACCCAGGGGAATTCACCCCTCCACTTT
CDR3: CAWTWGGTQGNSPLHF

D: .
J: TRBJ1-3
size: .
V: TRBV6-2/TRBV6-3
DNA: TGTGCCAGCAGTCAAGGACAGAGAACCATATATTTT
CDR3: CASSQGQRTIYF

D: .
J: TRBJ1-5
size: .
V: TRBV5-1
DNA: TGCGCCAGCAGCTTGGGGGTGATGGGTTCAGGTCAGCCCCAGCATTTT
CDR3: CASSLGVMGSGQPQHF

D: TRBD2
J: TRBJ2-1
size: .
V: TRBV29-1
DNA: TGCAGCGTTGGGCGGACTAGCGGGAGAGATGCTGAGCAGTTCTTC
CDR3: CSVGRTSGRDAEQFF

D: .
J: TRBJ1-2
size: .
V: TRBV28
DNA: TGTGCCAGCAGTTTAGTCGGGGACACGCTGACTAACTATGGCTACACCTTC
CDR3: CASSLVGDTLTNYGYTF

D: TRBD2
J: TRBJ2-1
size: .
V: TRBV5-8
DNA: TGTGCCAGCAGCTTTTTAGCGGGGTACAATGAGCAGTTCTTC
CDR3: CASSFLAGYNEQFF